This TCR beta chain was obtained from a study of T cell repertoires in cytomegalovirus infection. About the research overall: TCR beta signatures that were public indicated CMV infection and matching HLA type.

Each CDR3 protein gets one entry after TCRdb re-called the reads with MiXCR. The table includes some 200,000 distinct CDR3 sequences, roughly 9.8% detected once. The germline V gene has CDR1 MNHEY and CDR2 SMNVEV (reference sequence). The V and J ends lost 2 bases and 2 bases respectively, with 10 bases between them. This CDR3 contains 15 residues. General study results and limits: The study found HLA-C-restricted CMV-specific TCR beta clonotypes dominating the ex vivo response. Carriers of CMV and the relevant HLA type were discriminated by public TCR beta frequency.

In its sample, this clonotype was seen a few times. Its antigen is unidentified. Sequencing used PBMCs. The sequence was obtained from a human donor in good health (CMV status not recorded). Some clones in this sample may be carry-over from other donors' samples. This chain links TRBV27 with TRBJ1-5; D is uncertain. DNA of the CDR3: TGTGCCAGCAGTTTAACCGGGTTGGGCAATCAGCCCCAGCATTTT. Protein product: CASSLTGLGNQPQHF.